These 20 T cell receptor beta chains were sequenced from one sample in a study of shared clonotypes between healthy human individuals. Libraries were prepared by immunoSEQ multiplex PCR; TCRdb keeps only in-frame clonotypes and omits some of them. The sample lists about 1 million clones; roughly 70% were seen once. The sample comprised memory CD4+ T cells sorted from blood. The subset here: CD45RA-negative fraction. Receptors originate from a man aged 18 to 35 in good health.

This clone was observed a single time. This sequence joins TRBV6-5 and TRBJ1-2; D is possibly TRBD1 (6 bases). The CDR3 totals 15 residues. The ends were cut back, 6 bases at V and 2 bases at J, with 16 bases in the middle. Looked up from germline, CDR1 is MNHEY and CDR2 is SVGAGI. CDR3: CASSPQHRVNYGYTF. DNA of the CDR3: TGTGCCAGCAGCCCCCAGCACAGGGTAAACTATGGCTACACCTTC.

The chain is built from TRBV6-1 and TRBJ1-5; a possible D gene is TRBD1 (6 bases). CDR1 and CDR2 from the germline V gene are MNHNS and SASEGT. V lost 2 bases and J 0 bases, leaving 11 bases between the germline ends. CDR3 length equals 16 residues. This CDR3 reads CASSEQTGYSNQPQHF. The CDR3 DNA reads TGTGCCAGCAGTGAACAGACAGGCTATAGCAATCAGCCCCAGCATTTT.

This clone came up once. The chain recombines TRBV5-1 with TRBJ1-3, with D uncertain. CDR1 is SGHRS, CDR2 YFSETQ, per germline. The CDR3 loop spans 14 amino acids. Trimming took off 0 bases at V and 4 bases at J, with 8 bases between the two ends. For the CDR3, the DNA is TGCGCCAGCAGCTTGGAACGGACGGGAAACACCATATATTTT. It translates to CASSLERTGNTIYF. Together with reference TRBV5-1 and TRBJ1-3, the CDR3 gives the full variable domain: KAGVTQTPRYLIKTRGQQVTLSCSPISGHRSVSWYQQTPGQGLQFLFEYFSETQRNKGNFPGRFSGRQFSNSRSEMNVSTLELGDSALYLCASSLERTGNTIYFGEGSWLTVV.

Comments on this clone: The identical CDR3 is also encoded by other nucleotide sequences in the sample. V is TRBV7-9 and J is TRBJ1-1, with no clear D. CDR1 and CDR2 from the germline V gene are SEHNR and FQNEAQ (reference sequence). The CDR3 sequence is 14 residues long. The V gene lost 0 bases and the J gene lost 0 bases, with 5 bases spanning the gap. The CDR3 DNA is TGTGCCAGCAGCTTAGCAGGAGTGAACACTGAAGCTTTCTTT. Translation: CASSLAGVNTEAFF. Variable domain in full (rest from reference TRBV7-9 and TRBJ1-1): DTGVSQNPRHKITKRGQNVTFRCDPISEHNRLYWYRQTLGQGPEFLTYFQNEAQLEKSRLLSDRFSAERPKGSFSTLEIQRTEQGDSAMYLCASSLAGVNTEAFFGQGTRLTVV.

The chain joins TRBV6-6 to TRBJ2-7; 8 positions agree with TRBD2. Per germline, CDR1 MNHNY and CDR2 SVGAGI (reference sequence). Trimming at V came to 8 bases and at J to 0 bases, leaving 6 bases not matched to a gene. This CDR3 is built from 14 residues. CDR3 loop: CASRPREGSYEQYF. The CDR3 bases are TGTGCCAGCCGTCCCCGGGAGGGCTCCTACGAGCAGTACTTC.

The chain uses TRBV2 and TRBJ1-5; D is uncertain. Per germline, CDR1 SNHLY and CDR2 FYNNEI. The V end was cut by 3 bases, the J end by 9 bases, with 18 bases between. This CDR3 is built from 15 residues. CDR3 sequence (DNA): TGTGCCAGCAGTGAGGACGGGCAGCAGAACAGGCCCCAGCATTTT. This sequence encodes CASSEDGQQNRPQHF. The variable domain in full, completed from reference TRBV2 and TRBJ1-5, reads EPEVTQTPSHQVTQMGQEVILRCVPISNHLYFYWYRQILGQKVEFLVSFYNNEISEKSEIFDDQFSVERPDGSNFTLKIRSTKLEDSAMYFCASSEDGQQNRPQHFGDGTRLSIL.

This clone was recorded a few times. The CDR3 here is CASSSGGTDKNTIYF. The CDR3 nucleotides are TGTGCCAGCAGTTCCGGGGGGACAGATAAGAACACCATATATTTT. The rearrangement links TRBV28 to TRBJ1-3; 7 bases are shared with TRBD1. The germline V gene has CDR1 MDHEN and CDR2 SYDVKM. The J segment lost 7 bases and the V segment lost 4 bases, leaving 10 bases of the junction unmatched. The CDR3 runs to 15 residues.

The V and J genes are TRBV19 and TRBJ2-7, with D possibly being TRBD2 (5 bases). The V gene's germline CDR1 is LNHDA and CDR2 SQIVND (reference sequence). CDR3 size: 13 residues. The V end lost 3 bases, the J end lost 3 bases, and 9 bases lay between the germline ends. CDR3 region: CASSIHEGYEQYF. In nucleotides, the CDR3 is TGTGCCAGTAGTATTCACGAGGGCTACGAGCAGTACTTC.

The V call is TRBV6-5, the J call TRBJ1-1, with 7 bases identical to TRBD1. The V and J ends lost 2 bases and 4 bases, in that order; junction bases with no gene match: 7. Germline CDR1 is MNHEY and CDR2 is SVGAGI. The CDR3 has 15 residues. The chain's CDR3 is CASSYGGQTITEAFF. In DNA form, the CDR3 reads TGTGCCAGCAGTTACGGGGGACAGACCATCACTGAAGCTTTCTTT.

The chain joins TRBV30 to TRBJ1-6; 7 nucleotides line up with TRBD1. The V and J ends lost 0 bases and 7 bases, in that order; junction bases with no gene match: 6. This CDR3 is built from 15 residues. The germline gives CDR1 GTSNPN, CDR2 SVGIG (reference sequence). CDR3: CAWSVRDRNNSPLHF. The CDR3 DNA reads TGTGCCTGGAGTGTAAGGGACAGAAACAATTCACCCCTCCACTTT.

This rearrangement joins TRBV5-1 to TRBJ2-3, with TRBD1 identical over 7 bases. With 4 bases clipped from V and 2 bases from J, the junction kept 7 bases outside the gene matches. This CDR3 is 15 amino acids long. The germline V gene has CDR1 SGHRS and CDR2 YFSETQ. The CDR3 here is CASSGRDRPTDTQYF. CDR3 DNA sequence: TGCGCCAGCAGCGGCCGGGACAGACCCACAGATACGCAGTATTTT. Supplemented by reference TRBV5-1 and TRBJ2-3, the full variable domain reads KAGVTQTPRYLIKTRGQQVTLSCSPISGHRSVSWYQQTPGQGLQFLFEYFSETQRNKGNFPGRFSGRQFSNSRSEMNVSTLELGDSALYLCASSGRDRPTDTQYFGPGTRLTVL.

In nucleotides, the CDR3 is TGTGCCAGCAGTTGGACCCGGAACACCGGGGAGCTGTTTTTT. Translated: CASSWTRNTGELFF. This chain joins TRBV27 and TRBJ2-2; D gene unclear. There are 14 residues in the CDR3. Per the germline V gene, CDR1 is MNHEY and CDR2 is SMNVEV (reference sequence). V gave up 4 bases and J gave up 1 base, with 7 bases separating them.

As to this clone: One end of the junction is discordant with germline, which a read error may explain. V usage is TRBV20-1 and J usage is TRBJ1-1; unclear D gene. Per germline, CDR1 DFQATT and CDR2 SNEGSKA (reference sequence). This CDR3 region has 11 residues. The chain's CDR3 is CSASMKTEAFF. The CDR3 DNA reads as TGCAGTGCTAGTATGAAGACTGAAGCTTTCTTT.

The chain uses TRBV11-1 and TRBJ1-6; 8 bases fit TRBD1. The CDR3 spans 15 residues. Germline V gives CDR1 SGHAT, CDR2 FQDESV (reference sequence). V shed 6 bases, J shed 7 bases, and the junction held 8 bases outside the gene matches. This CDR3 reads CASSEERTGNSPLHF. The CDR3 nucleotides read TGTGCCAGCAGTGAGGAGCGGACAGGGAATTCACCCCTCCACTTT.

The chain carries TRBV11-2 and TRBJ2-1; D is ambiguous. The germline gives CDR1 SGHAT, CDR2 FQNNGV. The CDR3 has 14 residues. The germline V and J ends were trimmed by 1 base and 6 bases, with 10 bases remaining between them. CDR3 coding DNA: TGTGCCAGCAGCTTAGGACGCTTCGGCAATGAGCAGTTCTTC. It codes for CASSLGRFGNEQFF.

The chain is built from TRBV6-5 and TRBJ2-1, with D perhaps TRBD1 or TRBD2 (5 bases each). The CDR3 runs to 15 residues. The V gene's germline CDR1 is MNHEY and CDR2 SVGAGI. Trimming removed 2 bases from V and 5 bases from J, with 13 bases in between. The chain's CDR3 is CASSYIGQGDNEQFF. The CDR3 region has the DNA TGTGCCAGCAGTTACATCGGTCAGGGAGACAATGAGCAGTTCTTC.

This clone was counted a few times. The chain links TRBV28 to TRBJ2-7; 9 bases agree with TRBD1. Germline values: CDR1 MDHEN, CDR2 SYDVKM. The V segment lost 8 bases and the J segment 0 bases; nucleotides outside the gene matches: 5. This CDR3 is 14 amino acids long. DNA for the CDR3: TGTGCCAGCCTACAGGGGGCCCCCTCCTACGAGCAGTACTTC. It codes for CASLQGAPSYEQYF.

For this clone: Since a much larger clone is just one base distant, this may be a read error. This chain connects TRBV6-1 to TRBJ1-5; D may be TRBD1 (5 bases). Germline CDR1 and CDR2: MNHNS and SASEGT. The CDR3 loop spans 15 amino acids. V was trimmed by 6 bases and J by 10 bases, leaving 22 bases between them. In DNA, the CDR3 is TGTGCCAGCAGAAGGAGACAGCCGGTGGCTGGACCCCAGCATTTT. Residues: CASRRRQPVAGPQHF.

V gene TRBV28 combines with J gene TRBJ1-1; TRBD1 might be the D (5 bases). The CDR3 totals 12 residues. With 10 bases removed from V and 1 base from J, the gap between germline ends came to 10 bases. CDR1 is MDHEN and CDR2 is SYDVKM in the germline V gene. The CDR3 reads CAIRQRNTEAFF. The DNA for the CDR3 is TGTGCCATCCGACAGAGGAACACTGAAGCTTTCTTT.

The chain joins TRBV6-5 to TRBJ2-7; 10 nucleotides agree with TRBD2. This CDR3 comprises 15 residues. The germline V gene has CDR1 MNHEY and CDR2 SVGAGI. Trimming took 3 bases from V and 4 from J; bases not matched to a gene: 6. As DNA, the CDR3 is TGTGCCAGCAGTTATCTTGCTAGCGGGAGTTACGAGCAGTACTTC. Protein product: CASSYLASGSYEQYF.